This paragraph reports one T cell receptor (beta chain). This clone was detected once. Which antigen it targets is not known. Base qualities were left out, and no much larger clone turns up one base away. Libraries were constructed by the immunoSEQ multiplex PCR assay. TCRdb stores this immuneACCESS table with in-frame sequences only. Part of the clones is absent; in the studies checked, under half of the shortfall reflects unresolved V genes, and no reason is known for the rest. The sample includes approximately 140,000 clones, with roughly nine tenths observed a single time. The ten largest clones add up to just over 7.5% of the sample. The data are from a study of control samples from healthy donors and cancer patients (TCRdb year 2020). The germline V gene (reference sequence) specifies PRHDT as CDR1 and FYEKMQ as CDR2. Taken from cysteine to phenylalanine, the CDR3 has 15 residues. Only the CDR3 DNA stays, 45 bases, in frame from base 1. V is pruned by 6 bases and J by 4 bases, leaving 9 bases of the junction without a gene match.

The source of this sequence is a man over 45 with head and neck cancer. The sample taken for sequencing was PBMCs. This receptor chain uses TRBV13 and TRBJ2-1; the junction holds 7 bases that match TRBD2. The CDR3 loop reads CASSHSGIGYNEQFF. The DNA is TGTGCCAGCAGTCACAGCGGGATCGGATACAATGAGCAGTTCTTC. With all but the CDR3 taken from the reference TRBV13 and TRBJ2-1 genes, the full variable domain is: AAGVIQSPRHLIKEKRETATLKCYPIPRHDTVYWYQQGPGQDPQFLISFYEKMQSDKGSIPDRFSAQQFSDYHSELNMSSLELGDSALYFCASSHSGIGYNEQFFGPGTRLTVL.